Listed below are T cell receptor beta chains from one sample, sequenced in a study of metastatic and nonmetastatic thyroid tumors. TCRdb re-called the PCR reads with MiXCR. The sample holds 3,000 to 4,000 clones, 35% to 45% seen once. Sequenced sample: tumor tissue. Receptors originate from a female donor with papillary thyroid cancer or a benign thyroid nodule (not recorded which). Some clones in this sample may be carry-over from other donors' samples. Both conserved end residues are part of each CDR3. D genes are given only for firm matches. Not every row has a clone size; where given, it reads once, few, many or a size class.

J gene	D gene	clone size	V gene	CDR3 DNA	CDR3 protein
TRBJ1-1	-	few	TRBV6-5	TGTGCCAGCAGTTACGAGGGGGGCACTGAAGCTTTCTTT	CASSYEGGTEAFF
TRBJ1-2	-	few	TRBV24-1	TGTGCCACCTCAGGGGACATGGGCTACACCTTC	CATSGDMGYTF
TRBJ2-3	TRBD2	few	TRBV27	TGTGCCAGCAGTTTGCGGGAGGGTGATACGCAGTATTTT	CASSLREGDTQYF
TRBJ2-1	TRBD2	-	TRBV20-1	TGCAGTGCTAGAGAAGGCGGGAGCTCCTACAATGAGCAGTTCTTC	CSAREGGSSYNEQFF
TRBJ2-3	TRBD2	-	TRBV20-1	TGCAGTGCTAGAGATCGTTTCGGGACTAGCGGCCCCACAGATACGCAGTATTTT	CSARDRFGTSGPTDTQYF
TRBJ2-3	-	few	TRBV6-4	TGTGCCAGCAGTGTAAGCGGGAGCACAGATACGCAGTATTTT	CASSVSGSTDTQYF
TRBJ2-5	-	once	TRBV4-1	TGCGCCAGCAGCCAAGATTACCTGAGGGGAGTAGGGGAGACCCAGTACTTC	CASSQDYLRGVGETQYF
TRBJ2-3	TRBD2	once	TRBV18	TGTGCCAGCTCCCAGCGGGGGGGCACAGATACGCAGTATTTT	CASSQRGGTDTQYF
TRBJ2-7	-	-	TRBV15	TGTGCCACCAGCAGAGATCTTGAGGCAGGGGACGAGCAGTACTTC	CATSRDLEAGDEQYF
TRBJ2-1	TRBD2	-	TRBV5-1	TGCGCCAGCAGCTTGGGGACTAGCGGGAGTGTATTGGATGAGCAGTTCTTC	CASSLGTSGSVLDEQFF
TRBJ2-1	TRBD2	many	TRBV12-3/TRBV12-4	TGTGCCAGCAGTTTTGGTAGCGGGGTCTACAATGAGCAGTTCTTC	CASSFGSGVYNEQFF
TRBJ2-3	-	few	TRBV2	TGTGCCAGCAGTCCCAGGGATACGCAGTATTTT	CASSPRDTQYF
TRBJ1-6	-	-	TRBV19	TGTGCCAGTAGTATCCCGGGGAGCGGACCTAATTCACCCCTCCACTTT	CASSIPGSGPNSPLHF
TRBJ2-7	-	few	TRBV11-3	TGTGCCAGCAGCTTAGAGGGGTTCTCCTACGAGCAGTACTTC	CASSLEGFSYEQYF